This is a list of T cell receptor beta chains from one sample in a study of T cell responses to AZD1222 COVID-19 vaccine. Assay used: immunoSEQ multiplex PCR; TCRdb lists only in-frame clones, some missing. The sample records more than 150,000 clones, about 90% being singletons. The source material was peripheral blood, sampled on day 0 of AZD1222 vaccination. The receptor source for this set is an adult in good health. Both conserved end residues are part of each CDR3. Each record gives: clone size, V gene, J gene, D gene, CDR3 DNA, CDR3 protein. The D gene is left open where the match is weak. Clone size is stated in some rows and not others, as once, few, many or a class when expanded.

clone_size: .; v_call: TRBV7-2; j_call: TRBJ2-1; d_call: TRBD2; cdr3_nt: TGTGCCAGCAGCGCCGGACTAGCGGGAGTCGATGAGCAGTTCTTC; cdr3_aa: CASSAGLAGVDEQFF
clone_size: .; v_call: TRBV13; j_call: TRBJ1-2; d_call: TRBD1; cdr3_nt: TGTGCCAGCAGCTTCGGGGACAGGGGAGGCTATGGCTACACCTTC; cdr3_aa: CASSFGDRGGYGYTF
clone_size: .; v_call: TRBV15; j_call: TRBJ1-5; d_call: .; cdr3_nt: TGTGCCACCAGCACCGAAGGGGGGAGCAATCAGCCCCAGCATTTT; cdr3_aa: CATSTEGGSNQPQHF
clone_size: .; v_call: TRBV7-9; j_call: TRBJ1-1; d_call: .; cdr3_nt: TGTGCCAGCAGCGACACAGGATTAATGAACACTGAAGCTTTCTTT; cdr3_aa: CASSDTGLMNTEAFF
clone_size: once; v_call: TRBV25-1; j_call: TRBJ1-5; d_call: .; cdr3_nt: TGTGCCAGCAGTGAAAGCGGCACAGGGCTCAATCAGCCCCAGCATTTT; cdr3_aa: CASSESGTGLNQPQHF
clone_size: .; v_call: TRBV10-3; j_call: TRBJ2-7; d_call: TRBD2; cdr3_nt: TGTGCCATCAGTGTGCAAACTAGCGGGGGATCCGAGCAGTACTTC; cdr3_aa: CAISVQTSGGSEQYF
clone_size: .; v_call: TRBV7-2; j_call: TRBJ2-7; d_call: .; cdr3_nt: TGTGCCAGCAGTCGAAACCCCGGGTACGAGCAGTACTTC; cdr3_aa: CASSRNPGYEQYF
clone_size: few; v_call: TRBV4-3; j_call: TRBJ1-6; d_call: .; cdr3_nt: TGCGCCAGCAGCCAAGACAGGGAAAATTCACCCCTCCACTTT; cdr3_aa: CASSQDRENSPLHF
clone_size: .; v_call: TRBV7-8; j_call: TRBJ1-4; d_call: .; cdr3_nt: TGTGCCAGCAGCCCCCGGGAGGGAACAACTAATGAAAAACTGTTTTTT; cdr3_aa: CASSPREGTTNEKLFF
clone_size: .; v_call: TRBV5-5; j_call: TRBJ2-7; d_call: .; cdr3_nt: TGTGCCAGCAGAACCGACGGTGCCTACGAGCAGTACTTC; cdr3_aa: CASRTDGAYEQYF
clone_size: .; v_call: TRBV19; j_call: TRBJ1-5; d_call: TRBD1; cdr3_nt: TGTGCCAGTAGTATCACCGGGACAGGGAATCAGCCCCAGCATTTT; cdr3_aa: CASSITGTGNQPQHF
clone_size: .; v_call: TRBV7-3; j_call: TRBJ2-3; d_call: .; cdr3_nt: TGTGCCAGCAGCCAGGGTTGGCAGGGTAGCACAGATACGCAGTATTTT; cdr3_aa: CASSQGWQGSTDTQYF
clone_size: few; v_call: TRBV6-6; j_call: TRBJ1-5; d_call: .; cdr3_nt: TGTGCCAGCAGTTACACGGAGAACAATCAGCCCCAGCATTTT; cdr3_aa: CASSYTENNQPQHF
clone_size: .; v_call: TRBV11-2; j_call: TRBJ2-3; d_call: .; cdr3_nt: TGTGCCAGCAGCTTAGATTGGGCAACAGATACGCAGTATTTT; cdr3_aa: CASSLDWATDTQYF
clone_size: .; v_call: TRBV2; j_call: TRBJ1-3; d_call: TRBD1; cdr3_nt: TGTGCCAGCAGTATGGGACAGGCCAGCTCTGGAAACACCATATATTTT; cdr3_aa: CASSMGQASSGNTIYF
clone_size: once; v_call: TRBV4-1; j_call: TRBJ2-1; d_call: TRBD2; cdr3_nt: TGCGCCAGCAGCCATCTCGGCGGGGGTCATGAGCAGTTCTTC; cdr3_aa: CASSHLGGGHEQFF
clone_size: .; v_call: TRBV4-2; j_call: TRBJ2-7; d_call: .; cdr3_nt: TGTGCCAGCAGCCAACCTAGACACGAGCAGTACTTC; cdr3_aa: CASSQPRHEQYF
clone_size: .; v_call: TRBV3-1/TRBV3-2; j_call: TRBJ1-1; d_call: .; cdr3_nt: TGTGCCAGCACCGTGGGAGACAGGATGAACACTGAAGCTTTCTTT; cdr3_aa: CASTVGDRMNTEAFF
clone_size: .; v_call: TRBV29-1; j_call: TRBJ1-2; d_call: .; cdr3_nt: TGCAGCGGCCACAGCCTTAACTATGGCTACACCTTC; cdr3_aa: CSGHSLNYGYTF
clone_size: .; v_call: TRBV15; j_call: TRBJ1-2; d_call: .; cdr3_nt: TGTGCCACCAGCGGGACACAATTTGGCTACACCTTC; cdr3_aa: CATSGTQFGYTF
clone_size: .; v_call: TRBV28; j_call: TRBJ1-2; d_call: TRBD1; cdr3_nt: TGTGCCAGCAGCCCCCCCGGACAGGGGAACTATGGCTACACCTTC; cdr3_aa: CASSPPGQGNYGYTF
clone_size: .; v_call: TRBV27; j_call: TRBJ2-7; d_call: TRBD2; cdr3_nt: TGTGCCAGCAGACCCGGGACTAGCGGGAGTTCCGACGAGCAGTACTTC; cdr3_aa: CASRPGTSGSSDEQYF
clone_size: .; v_call: TRBV30; j_call: TRBJ2-7; d_call: TRBD1; cdr3_nt: TGTGCCTGGAGGCGACAGGGTTACGAGCAGTACTTC; cdr3_aa: CAWRRQGYEQYF
clone_size: .; v_call: TRBV5-1; j_call: TRBJ2-1; d_call: TRBD1; cdr3_nt: TGCGCCAGCAGCCCCGGGACAGGGGCCTACAATGAGCAGTTCTTC; cdr3_aa: CASSPGTGAYNEQFF
clone_size: .; v_call: TRBV30; j_call: TRBJ1-6; d_call: .; cdr3_nt: TGTGCCTGGAGTGTTTCCGGGACCTACTATAATTCACCCCTCCACTTT; cdr3_aa: CAWSVSGTYYNSPLHF
clone_size: .; v_call: TRBV7-3; j_call: TRBJ2-7; d_call: TRBD2; cdr3_nt: TGTGCCAGCAGCTTAACTCTAAGCGGGAGAATTTACGAGCAGTACTTC; cdr3_aa: CASSLTLSGRIYEQYF
clone_size: once; v_call: TRBV5-1; j_call: TRBJ1-4; d_call: .; cdr3_nt: TGCGCCAGCACCCCGGGGGGGAATTCGGCTAATGAAAAACTGTTTTTT; cdr3_aa: CASTPGGNSANEKLFF
clone_size: .; v_call: TRBV4-3; j_call: TRBJ2-7; d_call: .; cdr3_nt: TGCGCCAGCAGCCAAGATGGGGGCCTTTACGAGCAGTACTTC; cdr3_aa: CASSQDGGLYEQYF
clone_size: .; v_call: TRBV10-1; j_call: TRBJ1-6; d_call: .; cdr3_nt: TGCGCCAGCAGTGAGTCGGTCGGGACGACTAATTCACCCCTCCACTTT; cdr3_aa: CASSESVGTTNSPLHF
clone_size: .; v_call: TRBV7-2; j_call: TRBJ1-1; d_call: .; cdr3_nt: TGTGCCAGCAGCTTACTCGGTGGGAACACTGAAGCTTTCTTT; cdr3_aa: CASSLLGGNTEAFF
clone_size: .; v_call: TRBV12-3/TRBV12-4; j_call: TRBJ2-7; d_call: .; cdr3_nt: TGTGCCAGCAATGGTCCCTCCTACGAGCAGTACTTC; cdr3_aa: CASNGPSYEQYF
clone_size: .; v_call: TRBV9; j_call: TRBJ2-1; d_call: .; cdr3_nt: TGTGCCAGCAGCGTAGCTCGGAAGGGGGTCGAGCAGTTCTTC; cdr3_aa: CASSVARKGVEQFF
clone_size: .; v_call: TRBV27; j_call: TRBJ2-7; d_call: TRBD1; cdr3_nt: TGTGCCAGCAGCCCGACAGGGGCCCACCTCTACGAGCAGTACTTC; cdr3_aa: CASSPTGAHLYEQYF
clone_size: .; v_call: TRBV6-1; j_call: TRBJ2-3; d_call: TRBD1; cdr3_nt: TGTGCCAGCAGTGGACCGACAGGGGGGGCGCAAGATACGCAGTATTTT; cdr3_aa: CASSGPTGGAQDTQYF
clone_size: .; v_call: TRBV25-1; j_call: TRBJ2-5; d_call: .; cdr3_nt: TGTGCCAGCAGTGAATCTACAGGTTTCCAAGAGACCCAGTACTTC; cdr3_aa: CASSESTGFQETQYF
clone_size: .; v_call: TRBV28; j_call: TRBJ2-3; d_call: .; cdr3_nt: TGTGCCAGCAGTAGGGATCAGGGAGTAAATACGCAGTATTTT; cdr3_aa: CASSRDQGVNTQYF
clone_size: once; v_call: TRBV6-5; j_call: TRBJ2-1; d_call: .; cdr3_nt: TGTGCCAGCAGTACCGGGCGCTCCTACAATGAGCAGTTCTTC; cdr3_aa: CASSTGRSYNEQFF
clone_size: few; v_call: TRBV3-1/TRBV3-2; j_call: TRBJ2-5; d_call: .; cdr3_nt: TGTGCCAGCAGCCAAGCTCTGGGTTGGGAGACCCAGTACTTC; cdr3_aa: CASSQALGWETQYF
clone_size: .; v_call: TRBV11-2; j_call: TRBJ1-4; d_call: .; cdr3_nt: TGTGCCAGCAGCCCCACTGGGAGTGGCGAAAAACTGTTTTTT; cdr3_aa: CASSPTGSGEKLFF
clone_size: .; v_call: TRBV11-2; j_call: TRBJ1-4; d_call: .; cdr3_nt: TGTGCCAGCAGCTTAGACAGGGGAACTAATGAAAAACTGTTTTTT; cdr3_aa: CASSLDRGTNEKLFF
clone_size: .; v_call: TRBV5-1; j_call: TRBJ1-2; d_call: .; cdr3_nt: TGCGCCAGCAGCTTGAGGGCCTCTCAGTACACCTTC; cdr3_aa: CASSLRASQYTF
clone_size: .; v_call: TRBV18; j_call: TRBJ2-7; d_call: .; cdr3_nt: TGTGCCAGCTCGTTAACCCCAGCTCCGGTAGGCGAGCAGTACTTC; cdr3_aa: CASSLTPAPVGEQYF